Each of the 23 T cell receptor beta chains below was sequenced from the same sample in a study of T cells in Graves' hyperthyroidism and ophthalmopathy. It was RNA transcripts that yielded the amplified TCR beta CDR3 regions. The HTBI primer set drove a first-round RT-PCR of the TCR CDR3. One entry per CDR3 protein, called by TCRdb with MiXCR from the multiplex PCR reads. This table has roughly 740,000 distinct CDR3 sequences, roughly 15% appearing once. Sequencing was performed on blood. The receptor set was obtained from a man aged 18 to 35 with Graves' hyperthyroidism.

The CDR3 DNA reads TGTGCCACCAGTGGAAGGGACGGCTATGGCTACACCTTC. Translating it yields CATSGRDGYGYTF. The chain has TRBV24-1 and TRBJ1-2; D is perhaps TRBD1 (5 bases). Germline V lookup: CDR1 KGHDR, CDR2 SFDVKD. V was cut by 5 bases and J by 4 bases, with 10 bases left in between. The CDR3 sequence is 13 residues long.

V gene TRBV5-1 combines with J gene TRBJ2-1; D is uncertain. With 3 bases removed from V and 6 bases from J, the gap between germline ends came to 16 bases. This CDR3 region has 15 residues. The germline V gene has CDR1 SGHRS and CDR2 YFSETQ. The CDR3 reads CASSSRTIMGNEQFF. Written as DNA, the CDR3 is TGCGCCAGCAGCTCGCGTACGATAATGGGCAATGAGCAGTTCTTC.

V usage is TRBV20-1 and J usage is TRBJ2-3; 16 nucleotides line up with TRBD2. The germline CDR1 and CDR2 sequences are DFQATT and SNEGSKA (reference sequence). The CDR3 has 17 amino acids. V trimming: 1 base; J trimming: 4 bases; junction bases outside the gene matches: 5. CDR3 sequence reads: CSARAGLAGGSADTQYF. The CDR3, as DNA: TGCAGTGCTAGAGCGGGACTAGCGGGAGGGAGTGCAGATACGCAGTATTTT.

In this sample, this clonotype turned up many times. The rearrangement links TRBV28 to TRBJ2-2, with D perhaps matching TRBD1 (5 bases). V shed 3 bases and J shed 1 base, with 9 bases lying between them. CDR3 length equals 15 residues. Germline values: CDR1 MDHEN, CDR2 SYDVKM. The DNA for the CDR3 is TGTGCCAGCAGTTTCAACAGGCTGAACACCGGGGAGCTGTTTTTT. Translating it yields CASSFNRLNTGELFF. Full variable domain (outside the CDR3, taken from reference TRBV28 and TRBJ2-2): DVKVTQSSRYLVKRTGEKVFLECVQDMDHENMFWYRQDPGLGLRLIYFSYDVKMKEKGDIPEGYSVSREKKERFSLILESASTNQTSMYLCASSFNRLNTGELFFGEGSRLTVL.

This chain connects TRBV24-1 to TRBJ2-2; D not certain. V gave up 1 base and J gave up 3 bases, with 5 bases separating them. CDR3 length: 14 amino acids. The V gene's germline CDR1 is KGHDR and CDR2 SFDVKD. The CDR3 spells CATSDLTYTGELFF. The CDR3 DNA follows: TGTGCCACCAGTGATTTAACTTACACCGGGGAGCTGTTTTTT.

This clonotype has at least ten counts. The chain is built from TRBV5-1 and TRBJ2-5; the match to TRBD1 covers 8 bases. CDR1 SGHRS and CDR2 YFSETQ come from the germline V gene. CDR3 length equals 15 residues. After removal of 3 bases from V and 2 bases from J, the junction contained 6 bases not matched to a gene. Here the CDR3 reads CASSSDRVGQETQYF. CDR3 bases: TGCGCCAGCAGCTCGGACAGGGTGGGACAAGAGACCCAGTACTTC.

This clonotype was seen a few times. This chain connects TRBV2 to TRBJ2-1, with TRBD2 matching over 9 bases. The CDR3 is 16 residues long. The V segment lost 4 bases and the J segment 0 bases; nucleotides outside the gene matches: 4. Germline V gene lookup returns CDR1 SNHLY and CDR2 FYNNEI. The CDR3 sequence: CASSGNSGSSYNEQFF. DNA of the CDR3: TGTGCCAGCAGTGGCAATAGCGGGAGCTCCTACAATGAGCAGTTCTTC. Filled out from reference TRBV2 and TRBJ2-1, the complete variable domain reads EPEVTQTPSHQVTQMGQEVILRCVPISNHLYFYWYRQILGQKVEFLVSFYNNEISEKSEIFDDQFSVERPDGSNFTLKIRSTKLEDSAMYFCASSGNSGSSYNEQFFGPGTRLTVL.

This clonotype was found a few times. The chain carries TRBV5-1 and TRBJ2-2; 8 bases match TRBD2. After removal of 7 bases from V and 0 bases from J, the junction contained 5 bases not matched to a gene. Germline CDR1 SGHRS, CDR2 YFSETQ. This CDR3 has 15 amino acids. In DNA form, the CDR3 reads TGCGCCAGCTTCCGGGGGGGGCCGAACACCGGGGAGCTGTTTTTT. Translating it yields CASFRGGPNTGELFF.

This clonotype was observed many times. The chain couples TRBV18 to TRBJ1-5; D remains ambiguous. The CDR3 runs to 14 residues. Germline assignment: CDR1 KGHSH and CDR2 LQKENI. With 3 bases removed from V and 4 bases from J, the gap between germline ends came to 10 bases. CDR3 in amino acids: CASSPRQENQPQHF. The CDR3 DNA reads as TGTGCCAGCTCACCGAGGCAGGAGAATCAGCCCCAGCATTTT.

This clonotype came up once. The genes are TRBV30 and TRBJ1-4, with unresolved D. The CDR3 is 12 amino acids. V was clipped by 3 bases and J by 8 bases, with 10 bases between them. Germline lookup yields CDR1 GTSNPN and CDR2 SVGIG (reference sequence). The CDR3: CAWRRSIEKLFF. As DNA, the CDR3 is TGTGCCTGGAGAAGGTCGATCGAAAAACTGTTTTTT.

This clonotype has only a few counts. Here the CDR3 reads CAWAKNTEAFF. Here the CDR3 DNA reads TGTGCCTGGGCGAAGAACACTGAAGCTTTCTTT. The chain couples TRBV30 to TRBJ1-1, with no clear D. Germline V CDR1 and CDR2: GTSNPN, SVGIG (reference sequence). The V gene lost 5 bases and the J gene lost 1 base, with 5 bases spanning the gap. This CDR3 comprises 11 residues.

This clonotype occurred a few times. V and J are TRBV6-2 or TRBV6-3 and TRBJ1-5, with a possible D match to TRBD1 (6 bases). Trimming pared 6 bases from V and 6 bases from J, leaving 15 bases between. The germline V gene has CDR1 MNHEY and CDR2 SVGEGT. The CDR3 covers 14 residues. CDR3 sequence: CASSPQGRVQPQHF. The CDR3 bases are TGTGCCAGCAGCCCACAGGGTCGGGTTCAGCCCCAGCATTTT.

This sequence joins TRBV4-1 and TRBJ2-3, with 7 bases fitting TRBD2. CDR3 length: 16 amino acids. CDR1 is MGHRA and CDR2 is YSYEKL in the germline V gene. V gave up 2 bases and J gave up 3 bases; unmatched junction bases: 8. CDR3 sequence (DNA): TGCGCCAGCAGCCAAACGCCGGGAGGTGGGACAGATACGCAGTATTTT. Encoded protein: CASSQTPGGGTDTQYF.

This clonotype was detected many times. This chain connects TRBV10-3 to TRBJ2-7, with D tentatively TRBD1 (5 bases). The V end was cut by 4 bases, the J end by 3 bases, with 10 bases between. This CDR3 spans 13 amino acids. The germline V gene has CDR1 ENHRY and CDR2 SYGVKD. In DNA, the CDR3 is TGTGCCATCAGTGCGGCCGACAGCTACGAGCAGTACTTC. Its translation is CAISAADSYEQYF.

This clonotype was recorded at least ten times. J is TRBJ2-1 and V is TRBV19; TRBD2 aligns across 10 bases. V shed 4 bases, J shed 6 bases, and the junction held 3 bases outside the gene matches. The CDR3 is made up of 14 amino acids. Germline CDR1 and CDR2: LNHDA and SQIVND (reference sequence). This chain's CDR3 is CASSTLAGVNEQFF. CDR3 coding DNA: TGTGCCAGTAGTACCCTAGCGGGAGTCAATGAGCAGTTCTTC.

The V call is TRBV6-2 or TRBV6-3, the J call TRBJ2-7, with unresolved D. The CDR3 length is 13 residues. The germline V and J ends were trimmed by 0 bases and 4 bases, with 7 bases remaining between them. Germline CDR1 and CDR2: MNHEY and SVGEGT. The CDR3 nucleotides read TGTGCCAGCAGTTACTCGATGGGGTACGAGCAGTACTTC. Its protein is CASSYSMGYEQYF.

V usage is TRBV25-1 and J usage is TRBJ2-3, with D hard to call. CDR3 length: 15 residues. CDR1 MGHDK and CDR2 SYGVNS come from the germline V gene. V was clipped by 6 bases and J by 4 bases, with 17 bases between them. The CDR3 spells CASSLSGPVSDTQYF. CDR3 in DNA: TGTGCCAGCAGCCTTTCCGGCCCAGTCTCAGATACGCAGTATTTT. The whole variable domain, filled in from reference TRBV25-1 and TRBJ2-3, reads EADIYQTPRYLVIGTGKKITLECSQTMGHDKMYWYQQDPGMELHLIHYSYGVNSTEKGDLSSESTVSRIRTEHFPLTLESARPSHTSQYLCASSLSGPVSDTQYFGPGTRLTVL.

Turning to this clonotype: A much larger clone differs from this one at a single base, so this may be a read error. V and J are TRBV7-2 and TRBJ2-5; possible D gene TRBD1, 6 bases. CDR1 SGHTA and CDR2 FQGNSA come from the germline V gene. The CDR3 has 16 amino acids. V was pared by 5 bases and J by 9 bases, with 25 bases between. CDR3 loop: CASSGLPAQGGPAQYF. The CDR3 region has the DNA TGTGCCAGCAGCGGGCTACCGGCACAGGGTGGCCCGGCCCAGTACTTC.

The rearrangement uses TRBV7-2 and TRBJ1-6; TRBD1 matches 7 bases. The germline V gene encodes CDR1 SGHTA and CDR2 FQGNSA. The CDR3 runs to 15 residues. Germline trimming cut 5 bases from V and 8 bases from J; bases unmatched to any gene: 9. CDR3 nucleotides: TGTGCCAGCAGCCGTACAGGGGATGGGGATTCACCCCTCCACTTT. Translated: CASSRTGDGDSPLHF.

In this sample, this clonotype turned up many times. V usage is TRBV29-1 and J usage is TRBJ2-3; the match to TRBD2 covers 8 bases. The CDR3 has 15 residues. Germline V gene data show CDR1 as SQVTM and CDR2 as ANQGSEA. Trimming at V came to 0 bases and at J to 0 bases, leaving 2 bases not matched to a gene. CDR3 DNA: TGCAGCGTTGAAGATCTAGCGGGTAGCACAGATACGCAGTATTTT. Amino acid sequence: CSVEDLAGSTDTQYF.

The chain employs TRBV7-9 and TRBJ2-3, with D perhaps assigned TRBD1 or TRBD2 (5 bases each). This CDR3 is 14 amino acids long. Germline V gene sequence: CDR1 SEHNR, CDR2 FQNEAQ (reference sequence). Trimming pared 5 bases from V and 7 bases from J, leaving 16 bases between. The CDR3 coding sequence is TGTGCCAGCAGCCCACGGGACCAACACAATACGCAGTATTTT. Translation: CASSPRDQHNTQYF.

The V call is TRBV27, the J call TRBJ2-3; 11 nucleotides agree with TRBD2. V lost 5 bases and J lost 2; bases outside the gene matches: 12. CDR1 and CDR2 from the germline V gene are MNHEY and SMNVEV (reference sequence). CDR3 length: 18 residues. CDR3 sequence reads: CASSPRGGLAALTDTQYF. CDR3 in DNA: TGTGCCAGCAGTCCTCGCGGGGGACTAGCGGCCCTCACAGATACGCAGTATTTT.

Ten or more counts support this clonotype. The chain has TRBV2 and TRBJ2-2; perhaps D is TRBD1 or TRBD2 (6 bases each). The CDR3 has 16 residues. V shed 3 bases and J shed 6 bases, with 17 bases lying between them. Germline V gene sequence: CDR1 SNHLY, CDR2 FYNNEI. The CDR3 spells CASSERGARGSGELFF. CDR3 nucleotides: TGTGCCAGCAGTGAGAGGGGGGCCCGCGGTTCCGGGGAGCTGTTTTTT.